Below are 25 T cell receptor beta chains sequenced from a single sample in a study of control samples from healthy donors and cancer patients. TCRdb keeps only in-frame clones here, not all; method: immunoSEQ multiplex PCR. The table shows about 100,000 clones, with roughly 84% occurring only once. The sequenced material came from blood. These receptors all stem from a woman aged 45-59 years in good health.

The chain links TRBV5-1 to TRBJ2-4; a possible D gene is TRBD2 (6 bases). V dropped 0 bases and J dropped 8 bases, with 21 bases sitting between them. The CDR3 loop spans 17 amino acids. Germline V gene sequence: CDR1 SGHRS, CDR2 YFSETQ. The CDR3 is CASSLDGGPRSRDIQYF. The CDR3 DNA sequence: TGCGCCAGCAGCTTGGACGGGGGACCCCGGTCCAGGGACATTCAGTACTTC.

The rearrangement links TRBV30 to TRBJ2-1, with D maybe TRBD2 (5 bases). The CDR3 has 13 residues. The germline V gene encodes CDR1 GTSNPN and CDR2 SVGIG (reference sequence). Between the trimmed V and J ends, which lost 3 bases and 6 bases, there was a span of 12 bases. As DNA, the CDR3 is TGTGCCTGGAGACCCCTCGGGGTCAATGAGCAGTTCTTC. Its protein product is CAWRPLGVNEQFF.

Here the CDR3 reads CASSSRQGYAYGYTF. The DNA of the CDR3 is TGTGCCAGCAGCAGCAGACAGGGGTACGCCTATGGCTACACCTTC. The chain joins TRBV9 to TRBJ1-2; TRBD1 aligns across 8 bases. Germline lookup yields CDR1 SGDLS and CDR2 YYNGEE. Trimming removed 4 bases from V and 4 bases from J; junction bases left unmatched: 9. The CDR3 contains 15 residues.

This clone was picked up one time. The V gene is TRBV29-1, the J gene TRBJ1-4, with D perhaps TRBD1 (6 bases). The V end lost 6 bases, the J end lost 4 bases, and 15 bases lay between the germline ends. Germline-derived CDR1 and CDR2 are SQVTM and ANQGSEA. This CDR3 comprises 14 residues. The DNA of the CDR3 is TGCAGCGTCCAGAGGGGAGGGGGTAATGAAAAACTGTTTTTT. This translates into CSVQRGGGNEKLFF.

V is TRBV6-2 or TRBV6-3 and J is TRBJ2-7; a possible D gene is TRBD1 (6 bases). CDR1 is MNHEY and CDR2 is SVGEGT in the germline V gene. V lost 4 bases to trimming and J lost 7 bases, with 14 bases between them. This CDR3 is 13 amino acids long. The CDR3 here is CASSSGHSEEQYV. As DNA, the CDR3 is TGTGCCAGCAGTTCGGGACATTCGGAAGAGCAGTACGTC.

CDR3 sequence reads: CSVDSRNSNEQFF. CDR3 nucleotides: TGCAGCGTTGACAGTCGGAACTCCAATGAGCAGTTCTTC. The rearrangement joins TRBV29-1 to TRBJ2-1; D is uncertain. This CDR3 spans 13 amino acids. Germline V gene sequence: CDR1 SQVTM, CDR2 ANQGSEA. V lost 3 bases and J 6 bases, leaving 12 bases between the germline ends.

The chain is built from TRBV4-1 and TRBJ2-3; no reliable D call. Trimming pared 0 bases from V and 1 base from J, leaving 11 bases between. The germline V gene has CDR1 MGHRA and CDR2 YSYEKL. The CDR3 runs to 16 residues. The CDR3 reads CASSQDPGWGTDTQYF. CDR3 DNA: TGCGCCAGCAGCCAAGACCCAGGTTGGGGCACAGATACGCAGTATTTT.

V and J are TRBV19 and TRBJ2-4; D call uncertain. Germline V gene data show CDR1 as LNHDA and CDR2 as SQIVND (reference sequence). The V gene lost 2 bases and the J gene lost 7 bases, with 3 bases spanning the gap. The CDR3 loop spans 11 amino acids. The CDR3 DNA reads TGTGCCAGTAGTATAAGGAACATTCAGTACTTC. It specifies CASSIRNIQYF.

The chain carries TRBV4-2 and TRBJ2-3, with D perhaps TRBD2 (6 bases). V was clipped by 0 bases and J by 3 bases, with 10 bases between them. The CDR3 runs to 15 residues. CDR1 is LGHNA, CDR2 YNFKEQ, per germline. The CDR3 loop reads CASSQDPGRTDTQYF. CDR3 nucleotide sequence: TGTGCCAGCAGCCAAGATCCAGGGAGGACAGATACGCAGTATTTT.

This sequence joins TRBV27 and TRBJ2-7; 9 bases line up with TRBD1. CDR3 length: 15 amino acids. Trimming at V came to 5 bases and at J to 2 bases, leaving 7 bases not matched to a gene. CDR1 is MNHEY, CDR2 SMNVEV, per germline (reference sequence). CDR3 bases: TGTGCCAGCAGTCTCTTTGGACAGGGGACCTACGAGCAGTACTTC. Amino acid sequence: CASSLFGQGTYEQYF.

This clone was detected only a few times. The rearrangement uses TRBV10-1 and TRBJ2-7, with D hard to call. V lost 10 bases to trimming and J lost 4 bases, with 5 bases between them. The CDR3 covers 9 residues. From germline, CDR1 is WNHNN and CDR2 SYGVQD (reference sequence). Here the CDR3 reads CAKPYEQYF. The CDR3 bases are TGCGCCAAACCTTACGAGCAGTACTTC.

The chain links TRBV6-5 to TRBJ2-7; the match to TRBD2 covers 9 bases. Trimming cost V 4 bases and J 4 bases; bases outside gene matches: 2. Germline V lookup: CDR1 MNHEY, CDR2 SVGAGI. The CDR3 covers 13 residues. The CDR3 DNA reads TGTGCCAGCAGTTTACTAGCGGGTTACGAGCAGTACTTC. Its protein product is CASSLLAGYEQYF.

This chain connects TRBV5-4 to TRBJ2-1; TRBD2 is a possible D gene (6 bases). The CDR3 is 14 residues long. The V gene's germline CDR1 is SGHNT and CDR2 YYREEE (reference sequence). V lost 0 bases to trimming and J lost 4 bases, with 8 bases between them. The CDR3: CASSLVGGYNEQFF. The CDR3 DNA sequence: TGTGCCAGCAGCTTGGTCGGGGGTTACAATGAGCAGTTCTTC.

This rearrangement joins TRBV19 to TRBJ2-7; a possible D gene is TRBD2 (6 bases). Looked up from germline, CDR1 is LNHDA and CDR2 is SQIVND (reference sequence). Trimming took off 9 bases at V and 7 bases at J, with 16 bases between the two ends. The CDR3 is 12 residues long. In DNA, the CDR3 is TGTGCCAGCCAGCGCGGGGTGTGGGAGCAGTACGTC. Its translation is CASQRGVWEQYV.

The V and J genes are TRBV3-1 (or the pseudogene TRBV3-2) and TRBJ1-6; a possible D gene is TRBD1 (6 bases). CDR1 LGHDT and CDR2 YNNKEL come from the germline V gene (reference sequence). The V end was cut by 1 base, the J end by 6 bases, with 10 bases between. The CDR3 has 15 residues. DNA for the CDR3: TGTGCCAGCAGCCAAGTGGGGGCCCGTAATTCACCCCTCCACTTT. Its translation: CASSQVGARNSPLHF.

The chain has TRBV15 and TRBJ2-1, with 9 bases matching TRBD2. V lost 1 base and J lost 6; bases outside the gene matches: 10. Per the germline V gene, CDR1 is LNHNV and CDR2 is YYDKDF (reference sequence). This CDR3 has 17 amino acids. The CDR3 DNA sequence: TGTGCCACCAGCAGAGCCACGCGGGGGGGCCCCGGCAATGAGCAGTTCTTC. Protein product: CATSRATRGGPGNEQFF.

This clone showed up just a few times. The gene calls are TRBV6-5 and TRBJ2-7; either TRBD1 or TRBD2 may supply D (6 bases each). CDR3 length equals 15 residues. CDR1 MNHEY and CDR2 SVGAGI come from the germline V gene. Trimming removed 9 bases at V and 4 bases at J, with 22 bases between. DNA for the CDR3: TGTGCCAGTAAAGTTAGTGGGGGGCCCTCATACGAGCAGTACTTC. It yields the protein CASKVSGGPSYEQYF.

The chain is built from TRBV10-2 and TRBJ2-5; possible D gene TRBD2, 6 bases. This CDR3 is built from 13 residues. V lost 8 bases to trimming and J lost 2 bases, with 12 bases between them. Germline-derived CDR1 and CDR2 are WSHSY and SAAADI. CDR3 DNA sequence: TGCGCCAGCCTCGTTGGGGGGCAAGAGACCCAGTACTTC. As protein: CASLVGGQETQYF.

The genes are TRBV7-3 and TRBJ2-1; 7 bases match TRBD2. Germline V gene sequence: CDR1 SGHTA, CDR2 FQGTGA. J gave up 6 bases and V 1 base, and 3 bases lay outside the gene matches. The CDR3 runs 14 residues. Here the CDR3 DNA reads TGTGCCAGCAGCTTAAGCTCGGGGGGCAATGAGCAGTTCTTC. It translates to CASSLSSGGNEQFF. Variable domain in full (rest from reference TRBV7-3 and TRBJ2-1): GAGVSQTPSNKVTEKGKYVELRCDPISGHTALYWYRQSLGQGPEFLIYFQGTGAADDSGLPNDRFFAVRPEGSVSTLKIQRTERGDSAVYLCASSLSSGGNEQFFGPGTRLTVL.

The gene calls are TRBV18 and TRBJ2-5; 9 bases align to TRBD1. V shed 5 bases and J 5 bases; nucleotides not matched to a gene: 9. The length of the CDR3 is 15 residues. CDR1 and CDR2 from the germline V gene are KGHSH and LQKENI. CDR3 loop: CASSSRDRVWETQYF. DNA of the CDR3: TGTGCCAGCTCAAGTCGGGACAGGGTGTGGGAGACCCAGTACTTC.

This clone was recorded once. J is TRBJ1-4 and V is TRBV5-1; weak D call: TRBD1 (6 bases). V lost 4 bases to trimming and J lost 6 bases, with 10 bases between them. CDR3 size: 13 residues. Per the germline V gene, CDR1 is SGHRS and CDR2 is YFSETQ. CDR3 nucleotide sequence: TGCGCCAGCAGCATGGCAGGGGATGAAAAACTGTTTTTT. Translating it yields CASSMAGDEKLFF.

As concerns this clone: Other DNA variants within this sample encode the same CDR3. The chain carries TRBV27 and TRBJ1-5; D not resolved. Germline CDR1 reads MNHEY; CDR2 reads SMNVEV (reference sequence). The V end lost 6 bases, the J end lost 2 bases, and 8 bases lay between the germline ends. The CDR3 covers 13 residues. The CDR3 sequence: CASSLSGNQPQHF. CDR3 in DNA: TGTGCCAGCAGCTTAAGCGGCAATCAGCCCCAGCATTTT.

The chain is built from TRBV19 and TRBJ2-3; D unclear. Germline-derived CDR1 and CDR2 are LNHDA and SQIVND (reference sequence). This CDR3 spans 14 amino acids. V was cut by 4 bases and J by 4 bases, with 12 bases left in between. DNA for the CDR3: TGTGCCAGTAGTAAGTCCCCGAGTTCAGATACGCAGTATTTT. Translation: CASSKSPSSDTQYF.

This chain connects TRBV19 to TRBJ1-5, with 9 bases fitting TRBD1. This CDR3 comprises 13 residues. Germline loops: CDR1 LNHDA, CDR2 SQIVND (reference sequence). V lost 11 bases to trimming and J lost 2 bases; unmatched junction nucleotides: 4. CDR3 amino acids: CAGGDRGNQPQHF. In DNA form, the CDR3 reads TGTGCCGGAGGGGACAGGGGCAATCAGCCCCAGCATTTT.

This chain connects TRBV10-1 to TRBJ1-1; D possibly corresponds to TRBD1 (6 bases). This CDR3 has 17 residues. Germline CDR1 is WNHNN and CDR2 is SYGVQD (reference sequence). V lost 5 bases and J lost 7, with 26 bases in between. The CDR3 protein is CASSPRRVGGVRYEAFF. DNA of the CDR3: TGCGCCAGCAGTCCCAGGCGTGTGGGGGGCGTGAGGTATGAAGCTTTCTTT.